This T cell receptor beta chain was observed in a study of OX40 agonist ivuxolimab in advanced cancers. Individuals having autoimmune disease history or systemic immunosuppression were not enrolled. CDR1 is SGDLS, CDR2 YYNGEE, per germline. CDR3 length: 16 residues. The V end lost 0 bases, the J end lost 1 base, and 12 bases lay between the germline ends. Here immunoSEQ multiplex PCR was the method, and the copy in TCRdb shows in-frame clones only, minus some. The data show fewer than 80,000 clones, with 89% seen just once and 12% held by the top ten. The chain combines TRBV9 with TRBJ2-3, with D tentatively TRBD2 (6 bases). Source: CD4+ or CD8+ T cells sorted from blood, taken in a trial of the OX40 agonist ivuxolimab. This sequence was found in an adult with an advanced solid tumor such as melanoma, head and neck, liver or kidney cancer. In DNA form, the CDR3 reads TGTGCCAGCAGCGTAGTGGATTGGAGGGGCACAGATACGCAGTATTTT. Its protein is CASSVVDWRGTDTQYF.